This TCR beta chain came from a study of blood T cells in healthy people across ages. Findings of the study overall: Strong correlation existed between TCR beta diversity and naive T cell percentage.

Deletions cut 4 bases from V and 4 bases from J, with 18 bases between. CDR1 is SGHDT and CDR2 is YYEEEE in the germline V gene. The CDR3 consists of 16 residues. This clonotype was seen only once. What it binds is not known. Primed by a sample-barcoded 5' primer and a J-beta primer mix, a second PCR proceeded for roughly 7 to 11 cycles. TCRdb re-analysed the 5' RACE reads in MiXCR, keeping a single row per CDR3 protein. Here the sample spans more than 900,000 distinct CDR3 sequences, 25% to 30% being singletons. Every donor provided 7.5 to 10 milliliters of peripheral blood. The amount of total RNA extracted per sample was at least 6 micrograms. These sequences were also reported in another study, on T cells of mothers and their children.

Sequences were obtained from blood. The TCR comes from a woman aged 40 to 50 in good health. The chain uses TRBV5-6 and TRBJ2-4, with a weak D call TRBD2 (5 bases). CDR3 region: CASSHPQRERKNIQYF. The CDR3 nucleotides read TGTGCCAGCAGCCACCCACAACGGGAACGAAAAAACATTCAGTACTTC.